This T cell receptor beta chain was recovered during a study of cytomegalovirus exposure and HLA in healthy donors. About the study: HLA-typed donors were the source of 83 million or so unique TCRs, which an early data release held.

13 Jbeta primers and 60 Vbeta primers were used for the PCR. Libraries were prepared by immunoSEQ multiplex PCR; TCRdb keeps only in-frame clonotypes and omits some of them. The sample records fewer than 110,000 clones, around 85% being singletons. Source material: PBMCs. The TCR comes from a man younger than 45 in good health and CMV-seronegative.

CDR3 protein: CSVEPREGYDEQFF. The CDR3 DNA follows: TGCAGCGTTGAACCCCGGGAGGGTTATGATGAGCAGTTCTTC. The chain joins TRBV29-1 to TRBJ2-1; TRBD2 matches 8 bases. Germline V CDR1 and CDR2: SQVTM, ANQGSEA. V lost 2 bases, J lost 8 bases, and 8 bases stayed unmatched. This CDR3 spans 14 amino acids.